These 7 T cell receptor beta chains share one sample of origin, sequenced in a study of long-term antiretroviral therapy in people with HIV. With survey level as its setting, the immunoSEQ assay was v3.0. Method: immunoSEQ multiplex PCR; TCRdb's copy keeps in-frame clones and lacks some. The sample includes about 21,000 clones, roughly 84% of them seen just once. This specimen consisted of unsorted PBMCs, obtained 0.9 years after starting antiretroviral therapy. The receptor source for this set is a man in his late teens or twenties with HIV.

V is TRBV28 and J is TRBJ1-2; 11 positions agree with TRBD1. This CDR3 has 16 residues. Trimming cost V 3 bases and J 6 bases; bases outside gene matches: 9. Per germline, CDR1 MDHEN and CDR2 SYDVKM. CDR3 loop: CASSFPLRDRGDGYTF. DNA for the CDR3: TGTGCCAGCAGTTTCCCACTCCGGGACAGGGGGGATGGCTACACCTTC.

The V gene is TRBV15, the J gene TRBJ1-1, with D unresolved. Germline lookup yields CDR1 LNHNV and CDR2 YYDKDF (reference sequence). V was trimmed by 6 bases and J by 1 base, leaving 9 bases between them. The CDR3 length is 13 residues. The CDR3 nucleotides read TGTGCCACCAGTCAAGGTCGGAACACTGAAGCTTTCTTT. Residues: CATSQGRNTEAFF.

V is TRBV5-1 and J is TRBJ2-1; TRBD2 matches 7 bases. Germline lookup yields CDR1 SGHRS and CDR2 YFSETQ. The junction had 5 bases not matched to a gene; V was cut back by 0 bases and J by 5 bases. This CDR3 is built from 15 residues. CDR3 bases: TGCGCCAGCAGCTTGGGGGGGGGTTCAGACAATGAGCAGTTCTTC. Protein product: CASSLGGGSDNEQFF.

The CDR3 nucleotides read TGTGCCAGCAGGGTATTAGCGGGCACAGATACGCAGTATTTT. Translated, it gives CASRVLAGTDTQYF. The chain combines TRBV27 with TRBJ2-3; D may be TRBD2 (6 bases). Trimming pared 6 bases from V and 1 base from J, leaving 11 bases between. CDR1 MNHEY and CDR2 SMNVEV come from the germline V gene (reference sequence). The CDR3 spans 14 residues.

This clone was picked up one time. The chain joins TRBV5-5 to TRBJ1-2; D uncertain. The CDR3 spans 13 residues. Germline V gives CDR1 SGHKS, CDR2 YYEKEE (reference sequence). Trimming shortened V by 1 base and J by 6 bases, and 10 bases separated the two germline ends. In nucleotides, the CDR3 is TGTGCCAGCAGCTTGTACTCCGGGGATGGCTACACCTTC. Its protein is CASSLYSGDGYTF. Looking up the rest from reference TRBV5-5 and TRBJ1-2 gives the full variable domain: DAGVTQSPTHLIKTRGQQVTLRCSPISGHKSVSWYQQVLGQGPQFIFQYYEKEERGRGNFPDRFSARQFPNYSSELNVNALLLGDSALYLCASSLYSGDGYTFGSGTRLTVV.

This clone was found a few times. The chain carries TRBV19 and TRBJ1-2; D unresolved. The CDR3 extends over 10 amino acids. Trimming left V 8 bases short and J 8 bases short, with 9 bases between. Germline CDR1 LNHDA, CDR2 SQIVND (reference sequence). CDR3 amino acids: CASSERGYTF. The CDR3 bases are TGTGCCAGTTCGGAGCGGGGCTACACCTTC.

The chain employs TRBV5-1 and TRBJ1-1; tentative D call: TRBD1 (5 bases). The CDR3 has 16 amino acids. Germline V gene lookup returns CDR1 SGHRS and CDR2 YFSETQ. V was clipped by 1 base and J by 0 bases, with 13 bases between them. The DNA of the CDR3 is TGCGCCAGCAGCTTGCAAGCAGGGCTCATGAACACTGAAGCTTTCTTT. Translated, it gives CASSLQAGLMNTEAFF.